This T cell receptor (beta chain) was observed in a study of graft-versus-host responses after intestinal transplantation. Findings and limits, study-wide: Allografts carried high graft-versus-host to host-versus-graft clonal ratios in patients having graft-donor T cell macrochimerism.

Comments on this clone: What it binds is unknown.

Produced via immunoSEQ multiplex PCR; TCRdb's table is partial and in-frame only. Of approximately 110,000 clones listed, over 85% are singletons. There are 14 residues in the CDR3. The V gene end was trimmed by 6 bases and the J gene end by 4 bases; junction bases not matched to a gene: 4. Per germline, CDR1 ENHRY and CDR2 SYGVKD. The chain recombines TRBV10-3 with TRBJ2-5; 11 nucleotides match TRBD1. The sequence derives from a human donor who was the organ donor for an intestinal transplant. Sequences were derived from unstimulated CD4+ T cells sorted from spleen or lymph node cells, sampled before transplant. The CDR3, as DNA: TGTGCCATCAGGGAGGGACAGGGGGGAGAGACCCAGTACTTC. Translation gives CAIREGQGGETQYF.